This T cell receptor (beta chain) was observed in a study of T cell repertoires in cytomegalovirus infection. As for the study in general: Based on public TCR beta signatures, there were indications of CMV infection and of a matching HLA type.

The CDR3 sequence is 12 residues long. Trimming took off 5 bases at V and 7 bases at J, with 9 bases between the two ends. A few counts support this clonotype. What it recognizes is unknown. TCRdb reprocessed the reads with MiXCR, giving one entry per CDR3 protein. The table has roughly 860,000 distinct CDR3 sequences, approximately 32% seen once. Study-wide results and limits: Summed frequency of shared TCR beta families picked out CMV carriers who also had the relevant HLA. CMV-specific HLA-C-restricted TCR beta clonotypes dominated the ex vivo response.

The chain couples TRBV12-3 or TRBV12-4 to TRBJ2-4; D ambiguous. This clonotype originated in a human donor in good health (CMV status not recorded). Some clones in this sample may be carry-over from other donors' samples. The material was cultured CD8+ T cells from PBMCs, obtained from culture after CMV antigen stimulation. The CDR3 DNA follows: TGTGCCAGCAGTGGGGAAAGGAACATTCAGTACTTC. Its protein product is CASSGERNIQYF.